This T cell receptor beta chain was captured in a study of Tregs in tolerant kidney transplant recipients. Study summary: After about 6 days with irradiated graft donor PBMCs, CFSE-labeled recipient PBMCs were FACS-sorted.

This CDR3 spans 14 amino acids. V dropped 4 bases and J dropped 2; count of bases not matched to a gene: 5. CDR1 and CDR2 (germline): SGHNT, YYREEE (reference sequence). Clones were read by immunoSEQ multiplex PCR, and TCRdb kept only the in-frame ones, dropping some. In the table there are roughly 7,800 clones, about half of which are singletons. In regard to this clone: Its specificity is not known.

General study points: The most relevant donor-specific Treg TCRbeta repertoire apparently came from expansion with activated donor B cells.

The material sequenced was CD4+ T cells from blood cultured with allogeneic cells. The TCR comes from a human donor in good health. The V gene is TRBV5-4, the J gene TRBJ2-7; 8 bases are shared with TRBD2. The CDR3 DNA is TGTGCCAGCAGCCGGACTAGCTCCACCTACGAGCAGTACTTC. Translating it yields CASSRTSSTYEQYF.